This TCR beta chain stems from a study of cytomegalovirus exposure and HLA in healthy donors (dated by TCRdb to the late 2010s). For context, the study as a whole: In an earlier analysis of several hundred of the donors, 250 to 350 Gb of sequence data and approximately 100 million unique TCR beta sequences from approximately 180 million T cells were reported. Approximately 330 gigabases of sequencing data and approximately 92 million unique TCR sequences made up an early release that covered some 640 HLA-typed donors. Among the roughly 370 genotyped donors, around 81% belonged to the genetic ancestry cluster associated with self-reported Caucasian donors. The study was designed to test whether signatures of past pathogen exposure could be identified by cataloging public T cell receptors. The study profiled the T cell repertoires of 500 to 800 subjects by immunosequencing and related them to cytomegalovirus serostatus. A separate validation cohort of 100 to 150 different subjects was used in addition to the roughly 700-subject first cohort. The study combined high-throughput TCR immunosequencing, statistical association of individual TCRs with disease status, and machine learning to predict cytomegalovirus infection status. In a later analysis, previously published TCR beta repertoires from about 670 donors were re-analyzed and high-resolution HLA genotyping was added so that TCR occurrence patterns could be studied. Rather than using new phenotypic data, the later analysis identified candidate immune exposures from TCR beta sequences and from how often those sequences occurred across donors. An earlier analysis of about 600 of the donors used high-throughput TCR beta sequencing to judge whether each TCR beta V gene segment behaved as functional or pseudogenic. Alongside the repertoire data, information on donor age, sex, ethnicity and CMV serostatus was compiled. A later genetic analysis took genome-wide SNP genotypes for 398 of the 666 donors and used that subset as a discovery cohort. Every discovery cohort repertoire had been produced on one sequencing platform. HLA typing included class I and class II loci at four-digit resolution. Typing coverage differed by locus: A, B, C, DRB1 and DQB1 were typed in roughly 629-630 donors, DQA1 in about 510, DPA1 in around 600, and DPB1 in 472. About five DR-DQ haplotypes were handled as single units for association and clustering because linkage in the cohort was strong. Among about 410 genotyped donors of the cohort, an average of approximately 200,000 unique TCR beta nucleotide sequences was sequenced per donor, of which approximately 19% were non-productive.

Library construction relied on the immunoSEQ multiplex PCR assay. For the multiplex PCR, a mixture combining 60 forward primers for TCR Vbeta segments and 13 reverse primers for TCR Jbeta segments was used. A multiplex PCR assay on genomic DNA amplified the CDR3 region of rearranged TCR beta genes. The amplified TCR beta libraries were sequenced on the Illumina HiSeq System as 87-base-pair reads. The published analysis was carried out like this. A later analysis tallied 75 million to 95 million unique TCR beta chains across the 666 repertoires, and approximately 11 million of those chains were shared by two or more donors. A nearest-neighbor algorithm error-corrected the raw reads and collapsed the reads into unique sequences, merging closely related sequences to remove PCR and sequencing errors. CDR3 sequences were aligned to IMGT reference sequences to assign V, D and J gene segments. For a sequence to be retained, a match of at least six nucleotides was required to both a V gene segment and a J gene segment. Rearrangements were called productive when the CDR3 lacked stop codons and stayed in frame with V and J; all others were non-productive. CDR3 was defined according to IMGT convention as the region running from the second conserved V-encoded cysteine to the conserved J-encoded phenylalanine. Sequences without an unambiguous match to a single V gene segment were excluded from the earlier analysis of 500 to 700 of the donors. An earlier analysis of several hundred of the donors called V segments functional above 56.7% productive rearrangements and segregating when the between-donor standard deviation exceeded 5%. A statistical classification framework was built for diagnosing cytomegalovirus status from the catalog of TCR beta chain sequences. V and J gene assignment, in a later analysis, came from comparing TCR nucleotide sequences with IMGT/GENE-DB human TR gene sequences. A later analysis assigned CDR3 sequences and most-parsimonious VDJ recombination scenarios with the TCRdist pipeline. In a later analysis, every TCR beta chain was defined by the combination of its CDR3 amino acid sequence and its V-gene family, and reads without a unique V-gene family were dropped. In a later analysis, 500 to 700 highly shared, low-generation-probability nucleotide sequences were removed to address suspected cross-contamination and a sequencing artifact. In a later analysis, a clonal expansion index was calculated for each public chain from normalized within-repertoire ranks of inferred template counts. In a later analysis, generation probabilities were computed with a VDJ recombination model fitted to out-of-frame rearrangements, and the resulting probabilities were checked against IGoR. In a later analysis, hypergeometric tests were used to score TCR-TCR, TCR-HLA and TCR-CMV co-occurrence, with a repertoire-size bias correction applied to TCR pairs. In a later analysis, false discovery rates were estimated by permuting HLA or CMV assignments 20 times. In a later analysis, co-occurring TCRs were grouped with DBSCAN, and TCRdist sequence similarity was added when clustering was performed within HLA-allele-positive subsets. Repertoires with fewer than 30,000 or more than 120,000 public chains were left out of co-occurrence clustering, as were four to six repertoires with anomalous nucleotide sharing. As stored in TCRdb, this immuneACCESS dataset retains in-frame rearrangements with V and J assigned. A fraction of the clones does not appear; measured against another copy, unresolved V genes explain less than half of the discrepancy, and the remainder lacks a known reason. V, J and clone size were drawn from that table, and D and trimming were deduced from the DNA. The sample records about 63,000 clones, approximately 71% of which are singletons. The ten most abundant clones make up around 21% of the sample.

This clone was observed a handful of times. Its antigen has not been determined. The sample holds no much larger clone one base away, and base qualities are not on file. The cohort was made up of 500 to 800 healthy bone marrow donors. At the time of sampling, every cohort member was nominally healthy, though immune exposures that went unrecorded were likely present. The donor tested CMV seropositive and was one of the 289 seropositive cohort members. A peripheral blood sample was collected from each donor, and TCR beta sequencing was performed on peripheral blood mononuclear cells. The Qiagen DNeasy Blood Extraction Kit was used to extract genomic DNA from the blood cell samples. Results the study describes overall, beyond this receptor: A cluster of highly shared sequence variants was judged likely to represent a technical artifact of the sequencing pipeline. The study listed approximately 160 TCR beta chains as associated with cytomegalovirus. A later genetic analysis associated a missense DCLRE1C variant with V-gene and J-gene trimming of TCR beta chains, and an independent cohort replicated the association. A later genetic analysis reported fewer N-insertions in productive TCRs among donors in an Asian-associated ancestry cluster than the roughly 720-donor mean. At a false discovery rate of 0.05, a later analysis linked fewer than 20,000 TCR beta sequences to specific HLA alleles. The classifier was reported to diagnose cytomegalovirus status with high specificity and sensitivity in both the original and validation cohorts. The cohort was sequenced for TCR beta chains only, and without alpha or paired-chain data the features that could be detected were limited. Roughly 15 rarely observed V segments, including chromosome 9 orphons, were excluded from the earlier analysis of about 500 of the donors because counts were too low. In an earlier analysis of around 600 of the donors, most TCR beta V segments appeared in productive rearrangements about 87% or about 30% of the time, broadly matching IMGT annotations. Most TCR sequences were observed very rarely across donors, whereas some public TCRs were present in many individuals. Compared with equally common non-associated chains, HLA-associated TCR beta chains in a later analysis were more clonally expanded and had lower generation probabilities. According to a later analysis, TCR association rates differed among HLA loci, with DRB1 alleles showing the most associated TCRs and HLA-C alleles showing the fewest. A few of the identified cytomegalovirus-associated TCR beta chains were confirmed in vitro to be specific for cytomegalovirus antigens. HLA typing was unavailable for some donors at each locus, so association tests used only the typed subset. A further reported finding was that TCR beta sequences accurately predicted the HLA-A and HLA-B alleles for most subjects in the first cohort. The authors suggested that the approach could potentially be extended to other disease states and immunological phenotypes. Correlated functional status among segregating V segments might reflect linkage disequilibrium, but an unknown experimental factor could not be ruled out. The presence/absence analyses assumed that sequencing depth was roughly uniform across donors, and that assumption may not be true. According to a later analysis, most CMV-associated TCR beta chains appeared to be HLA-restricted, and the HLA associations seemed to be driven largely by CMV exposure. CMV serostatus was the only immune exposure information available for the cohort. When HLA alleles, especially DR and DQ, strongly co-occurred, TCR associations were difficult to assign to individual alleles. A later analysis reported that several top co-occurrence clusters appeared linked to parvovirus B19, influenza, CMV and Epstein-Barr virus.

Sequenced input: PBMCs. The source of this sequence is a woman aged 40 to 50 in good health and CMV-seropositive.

Read as DNA, the sequence is TGTGCCTGGAGTCCGGGGGTCCTTCTCTATGGCTACACCTTC. The translation is CAWSPGVLLYGYTF. The V and J genes are TRBV30 and TRBJ1-2; TRBD1 is perhaps the D gene, given 5 matching bases. V gives up 2 bases and J gives up 4 bases, and the segment between their germline ends measures 14 bases. Via the germline V gene (reference sequence), CDR1 is GTSNPN and CDR2 SVGIG. The CDR3 starts with the cysteine, ends with the phenylalanine, and has 14 residues. The kept DNA is CDR3 alone, 42 bases in frame from the first base.